Listed below are T cell receptor beta chains from one sample, sequenced in a study of spatial heterogeneity in lung cancer. TCRdb itself ran the 5' RACE reads through MiXCR, one entry per CDR3 protein. In the table there are around 63,000 distinct CDR3 sequences, under 7.5% of which are singletons. This sample comprised PBMCs, obtained at surgery. Source of these receptors: a female donor with early-stage non-small cell lung cancer. Both conserved end residues are part of each CDR3. Fields, in order: J gene, D gene, V gene, clone size, CDR3 protein, CDR3 DNA. D genes are given only for firm matches. Clone size is shown for a subset of rows, as once, few, many or a class of expanded clone.

TRBJ1-2	.	TRBV6-5	.	CASSPGRVYGYTF	TGTGCCAGCAGTCCCGGACGGGTCTATGGCTACACCTTC
TRBJ1-5	TRBD1	TRBV7-9	many	CASSGDRVDQPQHF	TGTGCCAGCAGCGGGGACAGGGTCGACCAGCCCCAGCATTTT
TRBJ2-3	TRBD2	TRBV7-8	few	CASSPRLAGEPGTDTQYF	TGTGCCAGCAGCCCCAGACTAGCGGGAGAGCCGGGGACAGATACGCAGTATTTT
TRBJ2-7	TRBD2	TRBV7-2	.	CASSPGLVGPYEQYF	TGTGCCAGCAGCCCGGGACTAGTTGGCCCCTACGAGCAGTACTTC
TRBJ1-1	.	TRBV28	many	CASTPTGYTEAFF	TGTGCCAGCACCCCGACAGGATACACTGAAGCTTTCTTT
TRBJ1-5	TRBD1	TRBV30	many	CAWGTASNQPQHF	TGTGCCTGGGGGACAGCTAGCAATCAGCCCCAGCATTTT
TRBJ1-1	.	TRBV3-1	few	CASSDRNTEAFF	TGTGCCAGCAGCGACAGAAACACTGAAGCTTTCTTT
TRBJ2-6	.	TRBV25-1	many	CASSARLGATGANVLTF	TGTGCCAGCAGTGCACGCTTAGGGGCCACTGGGGCCAACGTCCTGACTTTC
TRBJ1-6	.	TRBV6-1	many	CASSAGGGRYNSPLHF	TGTGCCAGCAGCGCCGGAGGGGGGAGGTATAATTCACCCCTCCACTTT
TRBJ1-5	TRBD1	TRBV29-1	many	CSVAETGGYQPQHF	TGCAGCGTTGCGGAGACAGGGGGTTATCAGCCCCAGCATTTT
TRBJ2-5	TRBD2	TRBV12-3/TRBV12-4	many	CASTPSGTLQETQYF	TGTGCCAGCACGCCTAGCGGGACACTGCAAGAGACCCAGTACTTC
TRBJ1-1	TRBD1	TRBV7-9	few	CASSPQGATEAFF	TGTGCCAGCAGCCCACAGGGGGCCACTGAAGCTTTCTTT
TRBJ2-1	.	TRBV20-1	many	CSARDSFRSGLLVNEQFF	TGCAGTGCTAGAGATTCCTTTAGGTCCGGACTGCTGGTGAATGAGCAGTTCTTC
TRBJ2-1	.	TRBV29-1	few	CSVAGILYNEQFF	TGCAGCGTTGCAGGGATCCTTTACAATGAGCAGTTCTTC
TRBJ2-1	TRBD1	TRBV6-6	few	CASSYSPVDRGGNEQFF	TGTGCCAGCAGTTACTCCCCGGTTGACAGGGGTGGCAATGAGCAGTTCTTC
TRBJ2-3	TRBD1	TRBV6-5	.	CASSEAGGGDTQYF	TGTGCCAGCAGTGAGGCAGGGGGTGGAGATACGCAGTATTTT
TRBJ1-2	TRBD1	TRBV7-8	many	CASSPRTGGVDGYTF	TGTGCCAGCAGCCCTCGGACAGGGGGCGTCGATGGCTACACCTTC
TRBJ2-1	.	TRBV6-2/TRBV6-3	many	CASSYSSRGRNEQFF	TGTGCCAGCAGTTACTCTTCCAGGGGGAGGAATGAGCAGTTCTTC
TRBJ2-1	.	TRBV20-1	.	CSAISHTYNEQFF	TGCAGTGCTATTAGTCACACCTACAATGAGCAGTTCTTC
TRBJ1-2	TRBD1	TRBV2	few	CVSSRDRGIYGYTF	TGTGTCAGCAGTCGGGACAGGGGAATCTATGGCTACACCTTC
TRBJ2-5	.	TRBV7-2	many	CASSSTAGREETQYF	TGTGCCAGCAGCTCCACCGCGGGCAGGGAAGAGACCCAGTACTTC
TRBJ2-4	TRBD1	TRBV19	many	CASSPDRGVKNIQYF	TGTGCCAGTAGTCCCGACAGGGGAGTCAAAAACATTCAGTACTTC
TRBJ2-7	TRBD2	TRBV6-5	many	CASSSPSGLSSYEQYF	TGTGCCAGCAGTTCCCCTAGCGGGTTGAGCTCCTACGAGCAGTACTTC
TRBJ2-1	.	TRBV7-9	.	CASRTTQGEQFF	TGTGCCAGCAGAACGACCCAGGGAGAGCAGTTCTTC
TRBJ2-5	TRBD2	TRBV19	few	CASSTPLRGGQETQYF	TGTGCCAGTAGTACCCCCCTACGGGGGGGCCAAGAGACCCAGTACTTC
TRBJ1-2	.	TRBV5-1	many	CASSLTGSYNYGYTF	TGCGCCAGCAGCTTGACAGGATCCTATAACTATGGCTACACCTTC
TRBJ2-2	TRBD2	TRBV29-1	many	CSVRLAGSGELFF	TGCAGCGTTAGACTAGCGGGTAGCGGGGAGCTGTTTTTT
TRBJ1-1	.	TRBV12-3/TRBV12-4	.	CASTMGSGTEAFF	TGTGCCAGCACCATGGGAAGTGGGACTGAAGCTTTCTTT
TRBJ2-3	.	TRBV7-3	.	CASSLVGGTTDTQYF	TGTGCCAGCAGCTTAGTAGGGGGAACCACAGATACGCAGTATTTT
TRBJ2-5	.	TRBV20-1	few	CSARVGVETQYF	TGCAGTGCTAGAGTCGGGGTGGAGACCCAGTACTTC
TRBJ1-5	TRBD1	TRBV12-3/TRBV12-4	.	CASSPSKRGLHQPQHF	TGTGCCAGCAGTCCCTCCAAGAGGGGGCTCCATCAGCCCCAGCATTTT
TRBJ2-5	.	TRBV12-3/TRBV12-4	many	CASSLSSEGETQYF	TGTGCCAGCAGCTTATCTAGCGAGGGAGAGACCCAGTACTTC
TRBJ2-2	.	TRBV6-5	few	CASSRYPAGELFF	TGTGCCAGCAGCCGATACCCCGCCGGGGAGCTGTTTTTT
TRBJ2-3	.	TRBV7-2	.	CASSPRLGDTDTQYF	TGTGCCAGCAGCCCCCGCCTTGGGGACACAGATACGCAGTATTTT
TRBJ2-3	.	TRBV7-3	few	CASSSQPGASTDTQYF	TGTGCCAGCAGCTCTCAACCGGGAGCTAGCACAGATACGCAGTATTTT
TRBJ1-2	.	TRBV3-1	.	CASSQADRSNYGYTF	TGTGCCAGCAGCCAAGCGGACAGAAGTAACTATGGCTACACCTTC
TRBJ2-5	.	TRBV5-1	medium-sized	CASSPDSQETQYF	TGCGCCAGCAGCCCGGACAGCCAAGAGACCCAGTACTTC
TRBJ2-6	.	TRBV29-1	medium-sized	CSVEEIQEGPGANVLTF	TGCAGCGTTGAAGAAATTCAGGAGGGGCCTGGGGCCAACGTCCTGACTTTC
TRBJ2-2	TRBD1	TRBV5-6	medium-sized	CASSFTGENTGELFF	TGTGCCAGCAGCTTCACAGGGGAGAACACCGGGGAGCTGTTTTTT
TRBJ1-6	.	TRBV6-5	.	CASREGVYNSPLHF	TGTGCCAGCAGGGAGGGGGTCTATAATTCACCCCTCCACTTT
TRBJ2-2	TRBD2	TRBV10-3	many	CAISVVTSGDTGELFF	TGTGCCATCAGTGTGGTCACTAGCGGCGACACCGGGGAGCTGTTTTTT
TRBJ1-1	.	TRBV2	few	CASSDEGRTEAFF	TGTGCCAGCAGTGACGAAGGACGGACTGAAGCTTTCTTT
TRBJ2-1	TRBD2	TRBV4-1	many	CASSSLAERNEQFF	TGCGCCAGCAGCTCTCTAGCGGAACGCAATGAGCAGTTCTTC
TRBJ1-5	.	TRBV7-3	few	CASSLSASSNQPQHF	TGTGCCAGCAGCTTAAGTGCCAGTAGCAATCAGCCCCAGCATTTT
TRBJ2-7	.	TRBV7-3	.	CASSLSLYEQYF	TGTGCCAGCAGCTTATCCCTTTACGAGCAGTACTTC
TRBJ2-3	TRBD2	TRBV20-1	many	CSARLTLAGGLDTQYF	TGCAGTGCTAGATTAACACTAGCGGGAGGGTTGGATACGCAGTATTTT
TRBJ2-1	.	TRBV7-9	.	CASSRLGSGNEQFF	TGTGCCAGCAGCCGCCTGGGGTCGGGCAATGAGCAGTTCTTC
TRBJ1-2	TRBD1	TRBV24-1	few	CATSELTGFGYTF	TGTGCCACCAGTGAGCTGACAGGGTTCGGCTACACCTTC
TRBJ1-5	.	TRBV27	few	CASSSSQGYSNQPQHF	TGTGCCAGCAGTTCCTCCCAGGGGTATAGCAATCAGCCCCAGCATTTT
TRBJ2-7	.	TRBV7-9	.	CASTMAGSSYEQYF	TGTGCCAGCACAATGGCGGGTAGCTCCTACGAGCAGTACTTC
TRBJ2-7	TRBD1	TRBV27	.	CASSWGQGPEQYF	TGTGCCAGCAGTTGGGGACAGGGGCCCGAGCAGTACTTC
TRBJ1-2	.	TRBV6-5	many	CASRTGPGGYTF	TGTGCCAGCAGGACAGGCCCCGGTGGCTACACCTTC
TRBJ2-1	TRBD1	TRBV9	few	CASSVAGQVINEQFF	TGTGCCAGCAGCGTAGCAGGACAGGTAATCAATGAGCAGTTCTTC
TRBJ1-3	.	TRBV29-1	many	CSVEDRAVGNTIYF	TGCAGCGTTGAAGATCGGGCAGTTGGAAACACCATATATTTT